The 25 T cell receptor beta chains listed next were all sequenced from one sample in a study of immune evolution from preneoplasia to lung adenocarcinoma. TCRdb keeps only in-frame clones here, not all; method: immunoSEQ multiplex PCR. The data show 8,000 to 9,500 clones, 75% to 80% seen once. The material sequenced was FFPE adjacent normal lung tissue. Receptors were obtained from a person aged 60-79 years with lung adenocarcinoma.

This sequence joins TRBV7-2 and TRBJ1-2; D gene uncertain. V was clipped by 1 base and J by 2 bases, with 8 bases between them. The CDR3 extends over 14 amino acids. The germline V gene has CDR1 SGHTA and CDR2 FQGNSA. The CDR3 protein is CASSLDIGNYGYTF. The CDR3 bases are TGTGCCAGCAGCTTAGACATTGGGAACTATGGCTACACCTTC.

V and J are TRBV27 and TRBJ1-6, with a possible D match to TRBD1 (5 bases). The CDR3 is 14 amino acids. V was clipped by 4 bases and J by 10 bases, with 14 bases between them. In germline, CDR1 is MNHEY, CDR2 SMNVEV (reference sequence). CDR3 region: CASSSTAGSSPLHF. DNA for the CDR3: TGTGCCAGCAGTTCGACAGCGGGAAGCTCACCCCTCCACTTT.

This clone showed up just once. The V gene is TRBV11-1, the J gene TRBJ1-5; D is unresolved. The CDR3 loop spans 14 amino acids. Looked up from germline, CDR1 is SGHAT and CDR2 is FQDESV (reference sequence). V was pared by 1 base and J by 4 bases, with 8 bases between. CDR3 region: CASSLGTGNQPQHF. DNA of the CDR3: TGTGCCAGCAGCTTAGGGACGGGGAATCAGCCCCAGCATTTT.

The gene calls are TRBV7-3 and TRBJ2-1; 8 bases fit TRBD2. The V segment lost 1 base and the J segment 7 bases; nucleotides outside the gene matches: 6. The CDR3 covers 15 residues. Germline CDR1 and CDR2: SGHTA and FQGTGA. The CDR3 loop reads CASSLIAGLGNEQFF. Here the CDR3 DNA reads TGTGCCAGCAGCTTAATAGCGGGGTTGGGGAATGAGCAGTTCTTC.

V gene TRBV10-2 combines with J gene TRBJ1-6; D is ambiguous. The V gene lost 2 bases and the J gene lost 11 bases, with 4 bases spanning the gap. Germline V gene lookup returns CDR1 WSHSY and CDR2 SAAADI. This CDR3 comprises 11 residues. CDR3 nucleotides: TGCGCCAGCAGTGAGGGGGCACCCCTCCACTTT. As protein: CASSEGAPLHF.

The chain combines TRBV10-2 with TRBJ1-5; possible D gene TRBD1, 6 bases. The CDR3 consists of 13 residues. V was trimmed by 5 bases and J by 7 bases, leaving 12 bases between them. Germline CDR1 is WSHSY and CDR2 is SAAADI. Here the CDR3 DNA reads TGCGCCAGCAGTAAGGGGGGGCTGCAGCCCCAGCATTTT. It is translated as CASSKGGLQPQHF.

The chain is built from TRBV2 and TRBJ1-1; a possible D gene is TRBD1 (6 bases). This CDR3 is 12 amino acids long. The V gene lost 6 bases and the J gene lost 11 bases, with 16 bases spanning the gap. CDR1 is SNHLY and CDR2 is FYNNEI in the germline V gene. CDR3 loop: CASSMEGGGAFF. CDR3 coding DNA: TGTGCCAGCAGCATGGAGGGGGGAGGTGCTTTCTTT.

The chain joins TRBV19 to TRBJ1-4; D call uncertain. The V end was cut by 2 bases, the J end by 5 bases, with 9 bases between. In germline, CDR1 is LNHDA, CDR2 SQIVND (reference sequence). The CDR3 sequence is 14 residues long. CDR3 protein: CASSILDGNEKLFF. CDR3 DNA: TGTGCCAGTAGTATACTGGACGGCAATGAAAAACTGTTTTTT.

The J gene is TRBJ1-3, the V gene TRBV19, with unresolved D. This CDR3 is built from 11 residues. Per germline, CDR1 LNHDA and CDR2 SQIVND (reference sequence). The V gene lost 8 bases and the J gene lost 9 bases, with 11 bases spanning the gap. The DNA of the CDR3 is TGTGCCAGTGCGTCCCGTGCCACCATATATTTT. Translating it yields CASASRATIYF.

The chain joins TRBV10-2 to TRBJ2-3, with D unresolved. Trimming removed 4 bases at V and 3 bases at J, with 8 bases between. CDR1 is WSHSY, CDR2 SAAADI, per germline. The CDR3 is 13 residues long. This chain's CDR3 is CASSGTSTDTQYF. DNA of the CDR3: TGCGCCAGCAGTGGAACCTCTACAGATACGCAGTATTTT.

The chain recombines TRBV7-9 with TRBJ2-7, with D hard to call. The CDR3 contains 15 residues. Trimming took 8 bases from V and 1 from J, leaving 18 bases between them. Germline-derived CDR1 and CDR2 are SEHNR and FQNEAQ (reference sequence). The CDR3 loop is CASHYGDFESYEQYF. The CDR3 DNA sequence: TGTGCCAGCCACTATGGGGATTTTGAGTCCTACGAGCAGTACTTC. The whole variable domain, remainder taken from reference TRBV7-9 and TRBJ2-7, is DTGVSQNPRHKITKRGQNVTFRCDPISEHNRLYWYRQTLGQGPEFLTYFQNEAQLEKSRLLSDRFSAERPKGSFSTLEIQRTEQGDSAMYLCASHYGDFESYEQYFGPGTRLTVT.

DNA of the CDR3: TGTGCCAGTAGTCCCGAAGCAGGGTACACTGAAGCTTTCTTT. Its protein is CASSPEAGYTEAFF. The chain combines TRBV19 with TRBJ1-1; the D gene is possibly TRBD1 (5 bases). The V end lost 5 bases, the J end lost 3 bases, and 13 bases lay between the germline ends. Per germline, CDR1 LNHDA and CDR2 SQIVND (reference sequence). The CDR3 loop spans 14 amino acids.

This rearrangement joins TRBV10-3 to TRBJ2-3; 7 bases map to TRBD1. Germline assignment: CDR1 ENHRY and CDR2 SYGVKD. The CDR3 has 15 residues. V was pared by 0 bases and J by 3 bases, with 3 bases of the junction left unmatched. CDR3 region: CAISESSRGTDTQYF. The CDR3 bases are TGTGCCATCAGTGAGTCCTCCAGGGGGACAGATACGCAGTATTTT.

The chain links TRBV4-2 to TRBJ1-4; 9 bases are a match to TRBD1. The CDR3 has 17 amino acids. Trimming at V came to 4 bases and at J to 8 bases, leaving 14 bases not matched to a gene. CDR1 is LGHNA, CDR2 YNFKEQ, per germline. The CDR3 is CASSRLPLQGAGEKLFF. The CDR3 DNA is TGTGCCAGCAGCCGATTACCCTTACAGGGGGCAGGAGAAAAACTGTTTTTT.

The genes are TRBV27 and TRBJ2-3; D is unclear. CDR1 is MNHEY and CDR2 is SMNVEV in the germline V gene (reference sequence). V lost 4 bases and J 6 bases, leaving 11 bases between the germline ends. This CDR3 is built from 13 residues. The CDR3 here is CASSSPRYDTQYF. As DNA, the CDR3 is TGTGCCAGCAGTTCCCCCCGGTATGATACGCAGTATTTT.

V gene TRBV29-1 combines with J gene TRBJ1-2; no clear D. Trimming took 2 bases from V and 7 from J, leaving 14 bases between them. Germline V gives CDR1 SQVTM, CDR2 ANQGSEA. The CDR3 covers 13 residues. The DNA of the CDR3 is TGCAGCGTTGAATCATCGGGATCGCTTGGCTACACCTTC. It is translated as CSVESSGSLGYTF.

The chain joins TRBV6-4 to TRBJ2-7; TRBD2 matches at 9 bases. Trimming at V came to 6 bases and at J to 4 bases, leaving 7 bases not matched to a gene. The CDR3 spans 14 residues. Germline assignment: CDR1 MRHNA and CDR2 SNTAGT. CDR3 amino acids: CASRVSGRGYEQYF. CDR3 in DNA: TGTGCCAGCAGGGTTAGCGGGAGAGGTTACGAGCAGTACTTC.

This sequence joins TRBV5-8 and TRBJ1-1; D unclear. Trimming cost V 4 bases and J 1 base, with 8 bases left between them. Per the germline V gene, CDR1 is SGHTS and CDR2 is YDEGEE. The CDR3 consists of 13 residues. This CDR3 reads CASSMGWNTEAFF. CDR3 in DNA: TGTGCCAGCAGCATGGGTTGGAACACTGAAGCTTTCTTT.

The CDR3 nucleotides read TGTGCCAGTAGTGCCCGGACAGGGGCCGACCCCGAACAGTACTTC. Protein: CASSARTGADPEQYF. The chain couples TRBV19 to TRBJ2-7; 9 bases agree with TRBD1. V gave up 5 bases and J gave up 10 bases; unmatched junction bases: 15. The germline V gene has CDR1 LNHDA and CDR2 SQIVND (reference sequence). The CDR3 has 15 residues.

V and J are TRBV7-2 and TRBJ1-5, with D possibly matching TRBD1 (5 bases). The CDR3 sequence is 14 residues long. The germline V and J ends were trimmed by 2 bases and 5 bases, with 10 bases remaining between them. Germline V gene lookup returns CDR1 SGHTA and CDR2 FQGNSA. CDR3 sequence: CASSLWGFYQPQHF. The CDR3 region has the DNA TGTGCCAGCAGCTTATGGGGCTTCTATCAGCCCCAGCATTTT. The full variable domain, completed using reference TRBV7-2 and TRBJ1-5, is GAGVSQSPSNKVTEKGKDVELRCDPISGHTALYWYRQSLGQGLEFLIYFQGNSAPDKSGLPSDRFSAERTGGSVSTLTIQRTQQEDSAVYLCASSLWGFYQPQHFGDGTRLSIL.

The CDR3 here is CASSLSRTYEQYF. The CDR3 nucleotides read TGCGCCAGCAGCTTGTCCAGGACCTACGAGCAGTACTTC. V and J are TRBV5-1 and TRBJ2-7; D ambiguous. In germline, CDR1 is SGHRS, CDR2 YFSETQ. V lost 1 base, J lost 2 bases, and 7 bases lay in between. The length of the CDR3 is 13 residues. Variable domain in full (rest from reference TRBV5-1 and TRBJ2-7): KAGVTQTPRYLIKTRGQQVTLSCSPISGHRSVSWYQQTPGQGLQFLFEYFSETQRNKGNFPGRFSGRQFSNSRSEMNVSTLELGDSALYLCASSLSRTYEQYFGPGTRLTVT.

This chain links TRBV5-1 with TRBJ1-2; 12 nucleotides align to TRBD1. Per germline, CDR1 SGHRS and CDR2 YFSETQ. The length of the CDR3 is 16 residues. The J segment lost 5 bases and the V segment lost 4 bases, leaving 9 bases of the junction unmatched. The CDR3 reads CASSTGQGALSYGYTF. Written as DNA, the CDR3 is TGCGCCAGCAGCACGGGACAGGGGGCGCTTTCATATGGCTACACCTTC.

This sequence joins TRBV19 and TRBJ1-2; D possibly corresponds to TRBD1 (5 bases). CDR1 is LNHDA and CDR2 is SQIVND in the germline V gene (reference sequence). With 3 bases removed from V and 4 bases from J, the gap between germline ends came to 21 bases. This CDR3 has 17 amino acids. CDR3 amino acids: CASSIGLFAGSPYGYTF. CDR3 sequence (DNA): TGTGCCAGTAGTATCGGCCTATTTGCAGGGTCCCCCTATGGCTACACCTTC.

The rearrangement links TRBV6-1 to TRBJ1-5; D unresolved. The V end lost 9 bases, the J end lost 7 bases, and 16 bases lay between the germline ends. The CDR3 has 13 residues. Germline CDR1 and CDR2: MNHNS and SASEGT. The DNA of the CDR3 is TGTGCCAGTTTTCCGGGGAGTGGACAGCCCCAGCATTTT. Its translation is CASFPGSGQPQHF.

The rearrangement links TRBV11-1 to TRBJ2-5; D call uncertain. V lost 4 bases to trimming and J lost 5 bases, with 8 bases between them. The CDR3 runs 12 residues. CDR1 SGHAT and CDR2 FQDESV come from the germline V gene (reference sequence). The CDR3 sequence is CASSSSSETQYF. CDR3 sequence (DNA): TGTGCCAGCAGCTCCTCCTCGGAGACCCAGTACTTC.